These 5 T cell receptor beta chains share one sample of origin, sequenced in a study of blood T cells in healthy people across ages (dated by TCRdb to between 2014 and 2017). Libraries came from 5' RACE. The listed sequencing device is Illumina HiSeq 2500. A second roughly 6 to 12 cycle PCR used a sample-barcoded 5' primer and a J-beta primer mix. Using fastp at Q25 and MiXCR, TCRdb reprocessed the public reads and kept productive beta chains. Here each entry gathers all rows of one CDR3 protein and keeps the most common genes and DNA. The sample table lists some 800,000 distinct CDR3 sequences, 40% to 50% of them with a count of one. The ten largest clonotypes hold about a fifth of the sample. Sequencing was performed on blood. The receptors were sampled from a man aged 55 to 70 in good health.

At least ten counts were recorded for this clonotype. V gene TRBV28 combines with J gene TRBJ2-1; TRBD2 matches 10 bases. Germline lookup yields CDR1 MDHEN and CDR2 SYDVKM. The trim removed 5 bases at V and 4 bases at J, leaving 5 bases unmatched. The CDR3 contains 15 residues. The CDR3 DNA is TGTGCCAGCAGTCCCTGGACTAGCGGTTACAATGAGCAGTTCTTC. As protein: CASSPWTSGYNEQFF.

In regard to this clonotype: Its ends do not fully match the called genes, so a read error is possible. The chain links TRBV12-3 or TRBV12-4 to TRBJ2-2, with D perhaps matching TRBD1 (6 bases). The length of the CDR3 is 14 residues. CDR3 bases: TGTGCCAGCAAAAACGACTGGGACACCGGGGAGCCGTTTTTT. Translating it yields CASKNDWDTGEPFF.

There are a few counts of this clonotype. This rearrangement joins TRBV7-6 to TRBJ1-6; 10 nucleotides agree with TRBD1. Germline trimming cut 0 bases from V and 8 bases from J; bases unmatched to any gene: 1. Germline CDR1 reads SGHVS; CDR2 reads FNYEAQ. CDR3 length: 15 amino acids. The chain's CDR3 is CASSLAGTGDSPLHF. Here the CDR3 DNA reads TGTGCCAGCAGCTTAGCCGGGACAGGGGATTCACCCCTCCACTTT.

A few counts support this clonotype. As DNA, the CDR3 is TGCGCCAGCAGCTTACAGGGGTTTACAGATACGCAGTATTTT. This codes for CASSLQGFTDTQYF. The chain recombines TRBV5-1 with TRBJ2-3; TRBD1 agrees at 7 bases. Germline CDR1 is SGHRS and CDR2 is YFSETQ. The CDR3 spans 14 residues. V lost 2 bases to trimming and J lost 3 bases; unmatched junction nucleotides: 3. The whole variable domain, filled in from reference TRBV5-1 and TRBJ2-3, reads KAGVTQTPRYLIKTRGQQVTLSCSPISGHRSVSWYQQTPGQGLQFLFEYFSETQRNKGNFPGRFSGRQFSNSRSEMNVSTLELGDSALYLCASSLQGFTDTQYFGPGTRLTVL.

The chain is built from TRBV7-8 and TRBJ2-3; D not certain. CDR1 SGHVS and CDR2 FQNEAQ come from the germline V gene. The CDR3 loop spans 14 amino acids. V lost 2 bases, J lost 1 base, and 7 bases lay in between. The CDR3 sequence: CASSLYPRTDTQYF. The CDR3 DNA reads TGTGCCAGCAGCTTATACCCCCGCACAGATACGCAGTATTTT.